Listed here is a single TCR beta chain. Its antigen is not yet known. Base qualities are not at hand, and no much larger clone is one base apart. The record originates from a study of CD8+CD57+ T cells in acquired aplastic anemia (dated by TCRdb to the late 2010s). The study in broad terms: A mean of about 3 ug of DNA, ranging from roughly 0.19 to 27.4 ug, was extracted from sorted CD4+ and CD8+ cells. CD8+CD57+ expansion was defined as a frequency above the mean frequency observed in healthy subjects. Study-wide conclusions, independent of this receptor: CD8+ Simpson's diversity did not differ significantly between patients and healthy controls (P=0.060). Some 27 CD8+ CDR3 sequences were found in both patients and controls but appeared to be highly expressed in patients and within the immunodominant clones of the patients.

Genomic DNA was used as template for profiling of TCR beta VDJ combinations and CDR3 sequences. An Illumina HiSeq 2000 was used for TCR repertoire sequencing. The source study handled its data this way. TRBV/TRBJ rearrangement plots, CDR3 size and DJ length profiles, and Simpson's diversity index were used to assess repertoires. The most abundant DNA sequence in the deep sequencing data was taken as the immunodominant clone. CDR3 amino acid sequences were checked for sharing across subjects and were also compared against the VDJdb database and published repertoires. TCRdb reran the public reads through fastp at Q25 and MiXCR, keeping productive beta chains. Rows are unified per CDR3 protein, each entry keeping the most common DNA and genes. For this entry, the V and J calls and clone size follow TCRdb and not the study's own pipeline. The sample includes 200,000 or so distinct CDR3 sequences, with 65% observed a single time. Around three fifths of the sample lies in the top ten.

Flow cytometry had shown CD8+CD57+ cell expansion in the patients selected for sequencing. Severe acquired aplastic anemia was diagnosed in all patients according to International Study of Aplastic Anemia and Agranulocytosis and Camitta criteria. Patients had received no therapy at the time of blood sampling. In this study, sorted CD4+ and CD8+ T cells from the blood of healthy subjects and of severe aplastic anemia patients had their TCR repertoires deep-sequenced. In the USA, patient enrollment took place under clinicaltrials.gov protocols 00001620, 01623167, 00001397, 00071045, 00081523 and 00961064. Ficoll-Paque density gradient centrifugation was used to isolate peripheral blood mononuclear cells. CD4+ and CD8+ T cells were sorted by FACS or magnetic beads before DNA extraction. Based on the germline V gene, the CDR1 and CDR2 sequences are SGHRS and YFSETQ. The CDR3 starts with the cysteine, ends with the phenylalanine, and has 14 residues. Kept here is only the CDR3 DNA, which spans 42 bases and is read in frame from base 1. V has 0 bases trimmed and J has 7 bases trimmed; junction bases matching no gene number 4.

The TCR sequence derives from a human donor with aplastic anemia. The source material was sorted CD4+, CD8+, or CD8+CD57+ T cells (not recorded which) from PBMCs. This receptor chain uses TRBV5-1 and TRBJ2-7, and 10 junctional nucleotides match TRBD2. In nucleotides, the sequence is TGCGCCAGCAGCTTGGATCCTAGCGGGGGTGAGCAGTACTTC. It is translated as CASSLDPSGGEQYF.